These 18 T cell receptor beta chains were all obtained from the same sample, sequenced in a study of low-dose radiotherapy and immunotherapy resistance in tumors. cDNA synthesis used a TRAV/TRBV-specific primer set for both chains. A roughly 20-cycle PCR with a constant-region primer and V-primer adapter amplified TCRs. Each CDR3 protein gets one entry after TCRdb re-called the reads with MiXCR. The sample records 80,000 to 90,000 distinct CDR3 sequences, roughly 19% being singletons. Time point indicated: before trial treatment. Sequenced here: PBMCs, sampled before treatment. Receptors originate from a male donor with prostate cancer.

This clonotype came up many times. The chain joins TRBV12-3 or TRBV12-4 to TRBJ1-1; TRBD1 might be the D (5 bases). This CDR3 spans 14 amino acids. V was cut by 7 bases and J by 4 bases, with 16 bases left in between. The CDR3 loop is CASNPGSLVTEAFF. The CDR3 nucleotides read TGTGCCAGCAATCCAGGGAGCTTAGTCACTGAAGCTTTCTTT.

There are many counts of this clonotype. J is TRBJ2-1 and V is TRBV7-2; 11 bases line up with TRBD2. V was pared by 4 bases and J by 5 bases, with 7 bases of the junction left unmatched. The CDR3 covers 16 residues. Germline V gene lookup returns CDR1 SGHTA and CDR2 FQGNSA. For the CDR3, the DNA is TGTGCCAGCAGCTCGAAACGACTAGCGGGGAACAATGAGCAGTTCTTC. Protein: CASSSKRLAGNNEQFF.

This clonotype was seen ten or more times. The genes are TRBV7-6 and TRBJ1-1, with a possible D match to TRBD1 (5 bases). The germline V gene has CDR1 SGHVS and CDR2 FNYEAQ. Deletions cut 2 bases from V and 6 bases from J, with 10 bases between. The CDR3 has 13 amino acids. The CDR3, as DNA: TGTGCCAGCAGCTTATCGGGGGGGGCTGAAGCTTTCTTT. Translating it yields CASSLSGGAEAFF.

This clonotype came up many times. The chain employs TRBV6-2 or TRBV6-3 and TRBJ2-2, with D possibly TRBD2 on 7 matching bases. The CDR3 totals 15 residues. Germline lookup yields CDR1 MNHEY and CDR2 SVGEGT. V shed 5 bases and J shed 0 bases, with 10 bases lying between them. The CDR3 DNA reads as TGTGCCAGCAGTCTCGGGGGGCCGAACACCGGGGAGCTGTTTTTT. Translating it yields CASSLGGPNTGELFF.

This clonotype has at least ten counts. CDR3 amino acids: CAWSVPSAHQETQYF. The CDR3 DNA follows: TGTGCCTGGAGTGTACCCAGCGCCCACCAAGAGACCCAGTACTTC. The V call is TRBV30, the J call TRBJ2-5; D is ambiguous. The ends were cut back, 0 bases at V and 0 bases at J, with 11 bases in the middle. Germline CDR1 reads GTSNPN; CDR2 reads SVGIG (reference sequence). The CDR3 is made up of 15 amino acids. Looking up the rest from reference TRBV30 and TRBJ2-5 gives the full variable domain: SQTIHQWPATLVQPVGSPLSLECTVEGTSNPNLYWYRQAAGRGLQLLFYSVGIGQISSEVPQNLSASRPQDRQFILSSKKLLLSDSGFYLCAWSVPSAHQETQYFGPGTRLLVL.

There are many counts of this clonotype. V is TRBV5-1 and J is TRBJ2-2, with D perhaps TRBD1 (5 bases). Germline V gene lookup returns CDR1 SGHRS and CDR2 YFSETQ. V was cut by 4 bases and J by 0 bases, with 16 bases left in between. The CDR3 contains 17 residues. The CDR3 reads CASSQGRGTPNTGELFF. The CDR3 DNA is TGCGCCAGCAGCCAGGGAAGGGGCACTCCGAACACCGGGGAGCTGTTTTTT.

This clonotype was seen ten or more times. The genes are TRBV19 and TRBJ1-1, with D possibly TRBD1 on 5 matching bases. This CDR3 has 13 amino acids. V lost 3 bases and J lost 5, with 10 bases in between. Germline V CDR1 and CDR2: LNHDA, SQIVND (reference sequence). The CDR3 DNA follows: TGTGCCAGTAGTATTGGGGGATATACTGAAGCTTTCTTT. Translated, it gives CASSIGGYTEAFF.

The CDR3 here is CASRGWRAGPYEQYF. The CDR3 DNA follows: TGTGCCAGCAGGGGGTGGAGGGCAGGACCCTACGAGCAGTACTTC. The rearrangement links TRBV6-1 to TRBJ2-7; a weak D match, TRBD2 (6 bases). V dropped 6 bases and J dropped 2 bases, with 17 bases sitting between them. The CDR3 has 15 amino acids. The germline CDR1 and CDR2 sequences are MNHNS and SASEGT.

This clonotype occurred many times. This chain's CDR3 is CASSSTGSSTDTQYF. For the CDR3, the DNA is TGTGCCAGCAGCTCCACAGGAAGCAGCACAGATACGCAGTATTTT. The chain recombines TRBV13 with TRBJ2-3; weak D call: TRBD1 (5 bases). V was trimmed by 4 bases and J by 0 bases, leaving 11 bases between them. Germline lookup yields CDR1 PRHDT and CDR2 FYEKMQ (reference sequence). The CDR3 contains 15 residues.

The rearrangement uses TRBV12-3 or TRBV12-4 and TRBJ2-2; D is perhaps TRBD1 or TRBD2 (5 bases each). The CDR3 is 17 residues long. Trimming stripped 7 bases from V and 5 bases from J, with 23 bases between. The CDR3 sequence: CASNPEVREWETGELFF. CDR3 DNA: TGTGCCAGCAACCCCGAGGTCAGGGAGTGGGAAACCGGGGAGCTGTTTTTT.

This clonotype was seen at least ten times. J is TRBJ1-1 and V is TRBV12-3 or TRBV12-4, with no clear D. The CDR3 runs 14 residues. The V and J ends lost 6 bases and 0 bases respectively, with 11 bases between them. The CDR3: CASSLSDMNTEAFF. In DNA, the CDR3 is TGTGCCAGCAGCCTTTCCGATATGAACACTGAAGCTTTCTTT.

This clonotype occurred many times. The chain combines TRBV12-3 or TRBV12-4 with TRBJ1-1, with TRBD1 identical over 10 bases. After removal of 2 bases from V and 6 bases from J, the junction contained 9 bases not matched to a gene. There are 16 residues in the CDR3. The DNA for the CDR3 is TGTGCCAGCAGTTTAACACCGGACAGGGGGTGGGCTGAAGCTTTCTTT. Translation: CASSLTPDRGWAEAFF.

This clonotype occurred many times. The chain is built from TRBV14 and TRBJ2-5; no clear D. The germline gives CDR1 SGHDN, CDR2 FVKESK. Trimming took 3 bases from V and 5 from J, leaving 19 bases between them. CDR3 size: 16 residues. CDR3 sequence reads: CASSQARTGWLETQYF. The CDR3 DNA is TGTGCCAGCAGCCAGGCACGAACCGGGTGGTTGGAGACCCAGTACTTC.

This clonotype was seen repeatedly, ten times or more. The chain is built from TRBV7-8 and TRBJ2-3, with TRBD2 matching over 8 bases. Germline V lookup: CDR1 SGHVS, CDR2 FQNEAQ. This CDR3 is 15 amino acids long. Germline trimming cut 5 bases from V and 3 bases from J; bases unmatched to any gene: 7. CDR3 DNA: TGTGCCAGCAGCATCGCGGGGGGAGGGACAGATACGCAGTATTTT. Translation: CASSIAGGGTDTQYF.

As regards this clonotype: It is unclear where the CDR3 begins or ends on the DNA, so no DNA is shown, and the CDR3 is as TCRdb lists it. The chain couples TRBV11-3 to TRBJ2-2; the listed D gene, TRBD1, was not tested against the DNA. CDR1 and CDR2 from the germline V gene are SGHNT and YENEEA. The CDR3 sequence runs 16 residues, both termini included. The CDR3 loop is CASSSDIGGSGELFFF.

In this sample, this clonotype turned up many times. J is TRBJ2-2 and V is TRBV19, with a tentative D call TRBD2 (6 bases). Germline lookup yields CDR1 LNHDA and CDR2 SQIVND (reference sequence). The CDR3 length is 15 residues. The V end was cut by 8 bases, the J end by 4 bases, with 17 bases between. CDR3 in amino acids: CASVPGGQITGELFF. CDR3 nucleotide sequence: TGTGCCAGTGTCCCTGGAGGGCAGATCACCGGGGAGCTGTTTTTT.

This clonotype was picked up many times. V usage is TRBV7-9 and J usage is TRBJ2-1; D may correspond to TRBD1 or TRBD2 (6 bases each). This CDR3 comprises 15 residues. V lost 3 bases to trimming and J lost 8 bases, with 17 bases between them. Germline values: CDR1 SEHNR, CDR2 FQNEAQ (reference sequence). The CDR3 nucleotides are TGTGCCAGCAGCTTTATGACGGGGGCCCCGGATGAGCAGTTCTTC. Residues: CASSFMTGAPDEQFF.

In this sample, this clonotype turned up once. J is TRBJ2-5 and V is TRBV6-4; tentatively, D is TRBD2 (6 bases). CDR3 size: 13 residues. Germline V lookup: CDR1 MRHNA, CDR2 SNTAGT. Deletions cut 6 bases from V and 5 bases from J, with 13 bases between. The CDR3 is CASSETSRETQYF. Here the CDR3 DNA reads TGTGCCAGCAGCGAAACTAGCCGGGAGACCCAGTACTTC.